Listed below are T cell receptor beta chains from one sample, sequenced in a study of pediatric ulcerative colitis. Only in-frame clones appear in the TCRdb table, and some are missing; sequencing was by immunoSEQ multiplex PCR. The table shows about 32,000 clones, with approximately 78% occurring only once. Source material: blood. The receptors originated from a boy aged 5-17 years with severe ulcerative colitis. Each CDR3 is given with its conserved first and last residue. D genes are given only for firm matches. Rows may omit the clone size; those that give it use once, few, many or a size class.

TRBJ1-1,TRBV7-4,-,-,TGTGCCAGCAGCTTAGCACAGGGTGGGGGCACTGAAGCTTTCTTT,CASSLAQGGGTEAFF
TRBJ1-1,TRBV7-6,-,-,TGTGCCAGCAGCTTGTCCAAGGGGACTGAAGCTTTCTTT,CASSLSKGTEAFF
TRBJ2-5,TRBV7-2,-,-,TGTGCCAGCAGCTTAGCTGGGGGGCAAGAGACCCAGTACTTC,CASSLAGGQETQYF
TRBJ1-1,TRBV5-1,-,-,TGCGCCAGCAGCTTCGACGGTCTGAACACTGAAGCTTTCTTT,CASSFDGLNTEAFF
TRBJ2-1,TRBV5-4,-,TRBD2,TGTGCCAGCAGCTTGGAAGCGGGGGTGGGGAATGAGCAGTTCTTC,CASSLEAGVGNEQFF
TRBJ2-5,TRBV7-8,-,-,TGTGCCAGCAGCCGGACAGAAGAGACCCAGTACTTC,CASSRTEETQYF
TRBJ2-7,TRBV6-6,-,-,TGTGCCAGCAGTTACTCAGCAACCTCCTACGAGCAGTACTTC,CASSYSATSYEQYF
TRBJ2-3,TRBV7-9,-,-,TGTGCAGTCGTTGAGGGATATTCTAGCACAGATACGCAGTATTTT,CAVVEGYSSTDTQYF
TRBJ1-1,TRBV13,-,-,TGTGCCAGCAGCTTTCGAGAAAAAGCTTTCTTT,CASSFREKAFF
TRBJ2-7,TRBV6-5,-,-,TGTGCCAGCAGTCCATACCTCGAAAAGGGGCAGTACTTC,CASSPYLEKGQYF
TRBJ1-4,TRBV5-6,-,-,TGTGCCAGCAGCTTGGCCGGGGCCACAACTAATGAAAAACTGTTTTTT,CASSLAGATTNEKLFF
TRBJ2-7,TRBV27,-,-,TGTGCCAGCAGTAAGACAGAGGCCTACGAGCAGTACTTC,CASSKTEAYEQYF
TRBJ1-1,TRBV30,few,-,TGTGCCTGGAGGCAGGGATCCACTGAAGCTTTCTTT,CAWRQGSTEAFF
TRBJ2-5,TRBV2,-,-,TGTGCCAGCTCCAAAGTAGGGGGGACCCAGTACTTC,CASSKVGGTQYF
TRBJ2-3,TRBV27,-,TRBD2,TGTGCCAGCAGTTCCGGGGGGATTAGCACAGATACGCAGTATTTT,CASSSGGISTDTQYF
TRBJ1-1,TRBV21-1,-,-,TGTGCCAGCAGCAAAGGACAGGGGAACACTGAAGCTTTCTTT,CASSKGQGNTEAFF